This T cell receptor (beta chain) was recovered during a study of tumor and adjacent non-tumor tissue in lung cancer. Whole-study context: Aged roughly 31 to 85 years, patients included fewer than 11 men and a few women with stage I to III disease. Study-wide points: Compared with tumor, normal lung showed significantly lower TCR diversity.

This clonotype turned up a few times. Its target is not known. This may stem from a read error, because a much larger clone lies one nucleotide away. This CDR3 is built from 13 residues. CDR1 GTSNPN and CDR2 SVGIG come from the germline V gene (reference sequence). The template was RNA from unsorted bulk tissue. Between August and November 2014, newly diagnosed, chemotherapy-naive lung cancer patients underwent thoracic surgery in China. Three rounds of nested PCR, following a modified ARM-PCR protocol, produced the TCRbeta library. TCRdb reanalysed the multiplex PCR reads using MiXCR and keeps one entry per CDR3 protein. This table holds about 78,000 distinct CDR3 sequences, over 80% found once.

The TCR comes from a woman aged 45-60 years with non-small cell lung cancer. V gene TRBV30 combines with J gene TRBJ2-2; D perhaps matches TRBD1 (5 bases). The source material was lung tumor tissue. CDR3 in DNA: TGTGTCGTCCTTGACAGAAACACCGGGGAGCTGTTTTTT. Its translation: CVVLDRNTGELFF.